The rows below give T cell receptor beta chains drawn from one sample of a study of identifying expanded T cells in peripheral blood. The protocol was immunoSEQ multiplex PCR, while the TCRdb copy is restricted to in-frame clones and leaves out a portion. The sample comprises more than 80,000 clones, approximately 88% of which are singletons, and 3% to 4% rests with the top ten. Sequencing was carried out using blood. The source is a person aged 18-70 years in good health. The CDR3 runs from the conserved cysteine through the conserved F or W. The D gene is left open where the match is weak. Only some rows state a clone size, as once, few, many or a class for expanded clones.

d_call	v_call	j_call	clone_size	cdr3_aa	cdr3_nt
TRBD1	TRBV5-1	TRBJ2-5	-	CASSEQGAWETQYF	TGCGCCAGCAGCGAACAGGGGGCTTGGGAGACCCAGTACTTC
-	TRBV10-3	TRBJ2-7	-	CAISESARVHEQYF	TGTGCCATCAGTGAGTCGGCCCGGGTCCACGAGCAGTACTTC
-	TRBV7-3	TRBJ2-5	-	CASSLKGQETQYF	TGTGCCAGCAGCTTAAAGGGCCAAGAGACCCAGTACTTC
TRBD1	TRBV19	TRBJ2-7	-	CASSIEAGGYEQYF	TGTGCCAGTAGTATAGAGGCAGGGGGCTACGAGCAGTACTTC
TRBD1	TRBV5-1	TRBJ1-6	once	CASSSNRGRNSPLHF	TGCGCCAGCAGCTCCAACAGGGGGCGTAATTCACCCCTCCACTTT
TRBD1	TRBV2	TRBJ1-2	-	CASSVRQGASDGYTF	TGTGCCAGCAGTGTCCGACAGGGGGCCTCGGATGGCTACACCTTC
-	TRBV30	TRBJ1-6	few	CAWSYRSNSPLHF	TGTGCCTGGAGTTATCGGAGTAATTCACCCCTCCACTTT
-	TRBV19	TRBJ1-4	once	CASSMETVLTNEKLFF	TGTGCCAGTAGTATGGAGACCGTGCTAACTAATGAAAAACTGTTTTTT
TRBD2	TRBV19	TRBJ2-7	-	CASSIFGRDTYEQYF	TGTGCCAGTAGTATCTTCGGGAGGGACACCTACGAGCAGTACTTC
-	TRBV18	TRBJ2-7	-	CASSPLGPSPYEQYF	TGTGCCAGCTCACCTTTGGGACCTTCCCCTTACGAGCAGTACTTC
-	TRBV6-1	TRBJ2-7	-	CASSETLVGSKYF	TGTGCCAGCAGTGAAACGCTGGTAGGGTCTAAGTACTTC
-	TRBV27	TRBJ1-6	once	CASGRAPDPLHF	TGTGCCAGCGGCCGGGCCCCAGATCCCCTCCACTTT
-	TRBV28	TRBJ2-7	-	CASSYTGSDEQYF	TGTGCCAGCAGTTACACAGGGTCCGACGAGCAGTACTTC
-	TRBV5-4	TRBJ1-6	few	CASSLEVLTPLHF	TGTGCCAGCAGCTTGGAAGTTTTGACACCCCTCCACTTT
TRBD1	TRBV7-8	TRBJ1-1	-	CASRDRGNTEAFF	TGTGCCAGCAGAGACAGGGGGAACACTGAAGCTTTCTTT
-	TRBV5-1	TRBJ2-2	once	CASSLGQFANTGELFF	TGCGCCAGCAGCTTAGGACAGTTCGCGAACACCGGGGAGCTGTTTTTT
-	TRBV6-6	TRBJ1-3	-	CASSALRTIYF	TGTGCCAGCAGTGCCCTCCGGACCATATATTTT
TRBD1	TRBV19	TRBJ1-5	-	CASSRTGQNQPQHF	TGTGCCAGTAGCAGGACAGGGCAAAATCAGCCCCAGCATTTT
TRBD2	TRBV18	TRBJ2-1	-	CASSPLRGDHPIDEQFF	TGTGCCAGCTCACCCTTGCGGGGGGACCACCCTATCGATGAGCAGTTCTTC
-	TRBV25-1	TRBJ1-1	-	CASSAVRSRGTEAFF	TGTGCCAGCAGTGCGGTCAGGAGTAGAGGCACTGAAGCTTTCTTT
TRBD1	TRBV7-3	TRBJ2-7	-	CASSPGTGDEQYF	TGTGCCAGCAGCCCCGGGACAGGGGACGAGCAGTACTTC
TRBD2	TRBV6-4	TRBJ2-3	-	CASSRSGGATDTQYF	TGTGCCAGCAGTCGTAGCGGGGGGGCAACAGATACGCAGTATTTT
-	TRBV7-8	TRBJ2-7	-	CASSRDREVSYEQYF	TGTGCCAGCAGTCGAGACAGGGAGGTTTCCTACGAGCAGTACTTC
TRBD1	TRBV19	TRBJ2-1	many	CASATGTVDEQFF	TGTGCCAGTGCGACAGGGACGGTCGATGAGCAGTTCTTC
-	TRBV10-2	TRBJ2-2	-	CASNGGAGTGELFF	TGCGCCAGCAATGGGGGGGCGGGGACCGGGGAGCTGTTTTTT
-	TRBV5-6	TRBJ2-3	-	CASSLGQTRTTDTQYF	TGTGCCAGCAGCTTGGGCCAGACGAGGACCACAGATACGCAGTATTTT
-	TRBV28	TRBJ2-6	-	CASSPSQASYSGANVLTF	TGTGCCAGCAGTCCCTCACAGGCTTCCTACTCTGGGGCCAACGTCCTGACTTTC
-	TRBV30	TRBJ2-5	-	CAWSESPRETQYF	TGTGCCTGGAGCGAGAGCCCCCGGGAGACCCAGTACTTC
TRBD2	TRBV29-1	TRBJ2-1	once	CSEDSGKEQFF	TGCAGCGAGGATAGCGGGAAGGAGCAGTTCTTC
-	TRBV6-1	TRBJ2-3	-	CASSEGGRGTDTQYF	TGTGCCAGCAGTGAAGGAGGTAGGGGAACAGATACGCAGTATTTT
-	TRBV30	TRBJ2-6	-	CAWSRRDRSLSGANVLTF	TGTGCCTGGAGTAGGAGGGACCGAAGCCTCTCTGGGGCCAACGTCCTGACTTTC
-	TRBV15	TRBJ2-5	-	CATSRPLFGETQYF	TGTGCCACCAGCAGACCCCTTTTTGGGGAGACCCAGTACTTC
TRBD1	TRBV29-1	TRBJ1-6	once	CSVEGQGGSPLHF	TGCAGCGTTGAGGGACAGGGCGGTTCACCCCTCCACTTT
-	TRBV9	TRBJ2-3	-	CASSSRAHTDTQYF	TGTGCCAGCAGCTCTCGGGCCCACACAGATACGCAGTATTTT
-	TRBV9	TRBJ2-1	-	CASSASVVGGPYNEQFF	TGTGCCAGCAGCGCTTCGGTCGTGGGGGGGCCTTACAATGAGCAGTTCTTC
TRBD1	TRBV5-8	TRBJ2-1	-	CASGTRGTGISNEQFF	TGTGCCAGCGGAACGAGGGGGACAGGTATATCCAATGAGCAGTTCTTC
TRBD2	TRBV7-8	TRBJ2-7	-	CASSPLSGGAYEQYF	TGTGCCAGCAGCCCACTTAGCGGGGGGGCCTACGAGCAGTACTTC